The 14 T cell receptor beta chains below come from one sample, sequenced in a study of shared clonotypes between healthy human individuals. Assay used: immunoSEQ multiplex PCR; TCRdb lists only in-frame clones, some missing. The repertoire holds 2 million to 2.5 million clones, with around 95% as singletons. Sequenced material: naive CD4+ T cells sorted from blood. Subset of the sample: CD45RA+ positively selected. The receptors were gathered from a man younger than 35 in good health.

This chain uses TRBV6-5 with TRBJ1-6; D unresolved. This CDR3 comprises 16 residues. V was trimmed by 2 bases and J by 3 bases, leaving 11 bases between them. Germline CDR1 MNHEY, CDR2 SVGAGI. The CDR3 spells CASSYPQPDYNSPLHF. The CDR3, as DNA: TGTGCCAGCAGTTACCCCCAGCCAGACTATAATTCACCCCTCCACTTT.

V and J are TRBV5-1 and TRBJ2-4; D unclear. V lost 2 bases to trimming and J lost 0 bases, with 9 bases between them. CDR3 size: 15 residues. Germline V CDR1 and CDR2: SGHRS, YFSETQ. CDR3 amino acids: CASSFAGSAKNIQYF. The CDR3 DNA reads TGCGCCAGCAGCTTTGCCGGGTCAGCCAAAAACATTCAGTACTTC.

The chain joins TRBV15 to TRBJ2-6, with D perhaps TRBD1 or TRBD2 (5 bases each). From germline, CDR1 is LNHNV and CDR2 YYDKDF (reference sequence). V lost 4 bases, J lost 0 bases, and 13 bases lay in between. This CDR3 region has 17 residues. CDR3 nucleotide sequence: TGTGCCACCAGCACCGGGACGGTGAACTCTGGGGCCAACGTCCTGACTTTC. It encodes CATSTGTVNSGANVLTF.

The chain links TRBV9 to TRBJ1-2; perhaps TRBD1 as D (5 bases). This CDR3 region has 15 residues. The V end lost 3 bases, the J end lost 0 bases, and 12 bases lay between the germline ends. Germline CDR1 is SGDLS and CDR2 is YYNGEE. This CDR3 reads CASSAGTSANYGYTF. The CDR3 bases are TGTGCCAGCAGCGCCGGGACCAGCGCTAACTATGGCTACACCTTC.

This rearrangement joins TRBV11-2 to TRBJ2-5; perhaps TRBD2 as D (5 bases). CDR1 is SGHAT, CDR2 FQNNGV, per germline. Trimming took 5 bases from V and 2 from J, leaving 9 bases between them. The CDR3 is 13 residues long. DNA of the CDR3: TGTGCCAGCAGCACCGGGATTCAAGAGACCCAGTACTTC. Translation gives CASSTGIQETQYF.

The V call is TRBV5-4, the J call TRBJ2-5; TRBD1 matches 12 bases. This CDR3 comprises 16 residues. From germline, CDR1 is SGHNT and CDR2 YYREEE (reference sequence). Trimming removed 5 bases from V and 4 bases from J; junction bases left unmatched: 9. Here the CDR3 DNA reads TGTGCCAGCAGTCCCCCACCGGGACAGGGGGCAGAGACCCAGTACTTC. Translation gives CASSPPPGQGAETQYF.

This clone was seen a few times. The J gene is TRBJ1-4, the V gene TRBV7-8; D not resolved. Germline-derived CDR1 and CDR2 are SGHVS and FQNEAQ. This CDR3 spans 15 amino acids. The V gene lost 5 bases and the J gene lost 0 bases, with 10 bases spanning the gap. The CDR3 DNA reads TGTGCCAGCAGCAGAGACACCTCAACTAATGAAAAACTGTTTTTT. Amino acids: CASSRDTSTNEKLFF. Full variable domain (rest looked up from reference TRBV7-8 and TRBJ1-4): GAGVSQSPRYKVAKRGQDVALRCDPISGHVSLFWYQQALGQGPEFLTYFQNEAQLDKSGLPSDRFFAERPEGSVSTLKIQRTQQEDSAVYLCASSRDTSTNEKLFFGSGTQLSVL.

This clone was counted a few times. Other DNA sequences in the sample encode the same CDR3. The chain joins TRBV19 to TRBJ1-5; D is unclear. The V end lost 4 bases, the J end lost 2 bases, and 9 bases lay between the germline ends. The CDR3 is 14 amino acids. CDR1 LNHDA and CDR2 SQIVND come from the germline V gene (reference sequence). In DNA form, the CDR3 reads TGTGCCAGTAGTAGTACCGGGGGCAATCAGCCCCAGCATTTT. Residues: CASSSTGGNQPQHF.

The chain combines TRBV7-8 with TRBJ1-1, with D perhaps matching TRBD1 (6 bases). V lost 5 bases and J lost 6, with 13 bases in between. Germline assignment: CDR1 SGHVS and CDR2 FQNEAQ. The CDR3 runs 13 residues. Here the CDR3 DNA reads TGTGCCAGCAGCCACAGGGAGATTCCTGAAGCTTTCTTT. It codes for CASSHREIPEAFF. The variable domain in full, with the rest retrieved from reference TRBV7-8 and TRBJ1-1, is GAGVSQSPRYKVAKRGQDVALRCDPISGHVSLFWYQQALGQGPEFLTYFQNEAQLDKSGLPSDRFFAERPEGSVSTLKIQRTQQEDSAVYLCASSHREIPEAFFGQGTRLTVV.

The rearrangement links TRBV28 to TRBJ2-7; 8 nucleotides match TRBD1. This CDR3 region has 14 residues. V lost 5 bases, J lost 4 bases, and 7 bases stayed unmatched. Germline V gene sequence: CDR1 MDHEN, CDR2 SYDVKM. Here the CDR3 reads CASSPQGARYEQYF. CDR3 bases: TGTGCCAGCAGTCCCCAGGGGGCGCGATACGAGCAGTACTTC.

In this sample, this clone turned up once. The chain couples TRBV2 to TRBJ1-1, with D perhaps TRBD1 (5 bases). Trimming pared 3 bases from V and 3 bases from J, leaving 11 bases between. The CDR3 consists of 14 residues. The germline CDR1 and CDR2 sequences are SNHLY and FYNNEI. CDR3 nucleotide sequence: TGTGCCAGCAGTGACTCCACAGGAGACACTGAAGCTTTCTTT. It translates to CASSDSTGDTEAFF.

The chain combines TRBV5-1 with TRBJ2-7; the D is unclear. The CDR3 is made up of 14 amino acids. The germline V gene encodes CDR1 SGHRS and CDR2 YFSETQ. V lost 0 bases and J 2 bases, leaving 9 bases between the germline ends. Here the CDR3 reads CASSLGLLTYEQYF. The CDR3 DNA follows: TGCGCCAGCAGCTTGGGGCTTCTTACCTACGAGCAGTACTTC.

This chain links TRBV5-1 with TRBJ2-7; D gene uncertain. The V gene's germline CDR1 is SGHRS and CDR2 YFSETQ. V was pared by 4 bases and J by 5 bases, with 13 bases between. The CDR3 has 13 residues. This CDR3 reads CASSGQIPDEQYF. The CDR3 nucleotides are TGCGCCAGCAGCGGCCAGATTCCGGACGAGCAGTACTTC.

The V and J genes are TRBV6-5 and TRBJ2-3; D possibly corresponds to TRBD1 (6 bases). The CDR3 spans 15 residues. The V end lost 6 bases, the J end lost 0 bases, and 13 bases lay between the germline ends. CDR1 is MNHEY and CDR2 is SVGAGI in the germline V gene. In DNA, the CDR3 is TGTGCCAGCAGGGCAGACAGGTTGAGCACAGATACGCAGTATTTT. Its protein product is CASRADRLSTDTQYF.